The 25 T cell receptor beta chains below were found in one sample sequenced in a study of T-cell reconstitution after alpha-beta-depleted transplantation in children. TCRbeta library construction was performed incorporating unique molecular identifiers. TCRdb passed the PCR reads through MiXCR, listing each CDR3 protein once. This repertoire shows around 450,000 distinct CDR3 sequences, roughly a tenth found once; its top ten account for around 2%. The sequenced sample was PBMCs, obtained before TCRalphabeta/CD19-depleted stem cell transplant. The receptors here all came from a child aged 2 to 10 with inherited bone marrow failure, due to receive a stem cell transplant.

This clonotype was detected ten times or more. The CDR3 coding sequence is TGTGCCAGCAGCACTCACAGGGAATTAAGAGAGACCCAGTACTTC. Amino acids: CASSTHRELRETQYF. The rearrangement uses TRBV7-2 and TRBJ2-5, with a tentative D call TRBD1 (6 bases). V dropped 5 bases and J dropped 4 bases, with 17 bases sitting between them. The germline gives CDR1 SGHTA, CDR2 FQGNSA. This CDR3 comprises 15 residues.

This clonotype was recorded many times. The CDR3 loop is CSARPWHGGVDNEQFF. In DNA, the CDR3 is TGCAGTGCTAGACCCTGGCACGGGGGAGTAGACAATGAGCAGTTCTTC. The genes are TRBV20-1 and TRBJ2-1; D may be TRBD2 (6 bases). Germline CDR1 reads DFQATT; CDR2 reads SNEGSKA (reference sequence). V was pared by 2 bases and J by 5 bases, with 19 bases between. This CDR3 contains 16 residues.

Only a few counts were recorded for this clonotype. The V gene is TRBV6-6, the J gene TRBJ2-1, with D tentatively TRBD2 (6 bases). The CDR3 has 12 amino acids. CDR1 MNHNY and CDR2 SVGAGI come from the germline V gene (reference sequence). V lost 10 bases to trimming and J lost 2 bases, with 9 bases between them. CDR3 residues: CATGTPYNEQFF. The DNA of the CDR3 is TGTGCCACCGGGACTCCCTACAATGAGCAGTTCTTC.

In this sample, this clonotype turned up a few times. The CDR3 here is CASSRTGGMGEAFF. In DNA form, the CDR3 reads TGCGCCAGCAGCCGGACAGGGGGAATGGGTGAAGCTTTCTTT. This sequence joins TRBV4-3 and TRBJ1-1; 10 bases fit TRBD1. CDR3 size: 14 residues. J lost 7 bases, V lost 4 bases, and 6 bases had no gene match. CDR1 and CDR2 from the germline V gene are LGHNA and YSLEER.

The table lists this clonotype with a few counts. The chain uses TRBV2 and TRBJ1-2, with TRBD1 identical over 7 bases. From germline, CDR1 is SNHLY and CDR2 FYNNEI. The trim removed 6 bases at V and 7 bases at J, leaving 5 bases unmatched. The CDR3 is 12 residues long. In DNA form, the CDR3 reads TGTGCCAGCAGAATGCAGGGGGTTGGCTACACCTTC. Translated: CASRMQGVGYTF.

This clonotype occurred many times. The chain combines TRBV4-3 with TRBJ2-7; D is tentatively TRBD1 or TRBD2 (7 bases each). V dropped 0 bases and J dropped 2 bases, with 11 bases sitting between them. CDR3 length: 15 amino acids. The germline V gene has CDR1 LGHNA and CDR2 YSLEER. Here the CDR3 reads CASSQDQGGTYEQYF. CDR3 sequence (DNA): TGCGCCAGCAGCCAAGACCAGGGGGGGACCTACGAGCAGTACTTC.

The CDR3 region has the DNA TGCAGTGCTAGCAACAGGGGGTTGACAGATACGCAGTATTTT. It codes for CSASNRGLTDTQYF. The rearrangement uses TRBV20-1 and TRBJ2-3; 8 bases are shared with TRBD1. CDR1 is DFQATT, CDR2 SNEGSKA, per germline (reference sequence). There are 14 residues in the CDR3. V trimming: 3 bases; J trimming: 3 bases; junction bases outside the gene matches: 5.

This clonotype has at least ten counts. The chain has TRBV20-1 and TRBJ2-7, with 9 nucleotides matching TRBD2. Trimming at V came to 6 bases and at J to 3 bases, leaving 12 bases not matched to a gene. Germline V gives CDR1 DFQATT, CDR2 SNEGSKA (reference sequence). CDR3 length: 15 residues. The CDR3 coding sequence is TGCAGTGCCCACTCCTCGACTAGCGGCCTCTACGAGCAGTACTTC. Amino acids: CSAHSSTSGLYEQYF.

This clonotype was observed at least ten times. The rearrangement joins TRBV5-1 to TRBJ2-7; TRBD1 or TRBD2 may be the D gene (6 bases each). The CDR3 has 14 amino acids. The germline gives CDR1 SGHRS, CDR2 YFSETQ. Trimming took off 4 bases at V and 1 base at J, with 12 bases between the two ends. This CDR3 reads CASSLEGGSYEQYF. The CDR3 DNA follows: TGCGCCAGCAGCCTTGAGGGGGGATCCTACGAGCAGTACTTC.

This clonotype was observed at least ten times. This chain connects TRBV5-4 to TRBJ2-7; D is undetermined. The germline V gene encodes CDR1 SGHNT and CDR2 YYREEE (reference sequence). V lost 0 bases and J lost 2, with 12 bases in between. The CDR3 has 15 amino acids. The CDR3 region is CASSLESGGTYEQYF. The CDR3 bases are TGTGCCAGCAGCTTGGAGTCCGGCGGTACCTACGAGCAGTACTTC.

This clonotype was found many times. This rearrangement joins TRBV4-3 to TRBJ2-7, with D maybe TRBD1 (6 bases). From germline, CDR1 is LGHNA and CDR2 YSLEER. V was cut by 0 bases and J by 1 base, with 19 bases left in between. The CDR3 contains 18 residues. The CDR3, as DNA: TGCGCCAGCAGCCAAGATCTCCCCGGACAGTCCCTATCCTACGAGCAGTACTTC. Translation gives CASSQDLPGQSLSYEQYF.

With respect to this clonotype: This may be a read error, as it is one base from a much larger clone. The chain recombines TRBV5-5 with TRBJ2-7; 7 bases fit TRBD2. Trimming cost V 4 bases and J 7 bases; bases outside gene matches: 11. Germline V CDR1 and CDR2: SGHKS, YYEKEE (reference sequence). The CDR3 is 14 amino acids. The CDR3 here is CASSQGLTREEQYF. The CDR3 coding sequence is TGTGCCAGCAGCCAGGGACTAACCCGTGAGGAGCAGTACTTC. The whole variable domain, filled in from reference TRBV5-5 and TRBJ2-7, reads DAGVTQSPTHLIKTRGQQVTLRCSPISGHKSVSWYQQVLGQGPQFIFQYYEKEERGRGNFPDRFSARQFPNYSSELNVNALLLGDSALYLCASSQGLTREEQYFGPGTRLTVT.

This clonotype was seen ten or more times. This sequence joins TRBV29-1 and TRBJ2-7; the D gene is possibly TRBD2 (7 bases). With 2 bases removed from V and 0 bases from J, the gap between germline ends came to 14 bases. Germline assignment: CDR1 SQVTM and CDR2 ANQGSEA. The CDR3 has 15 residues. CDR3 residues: CSVELGGGHSYEQYF. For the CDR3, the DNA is TGCAGCGTTGAATTGGGAGGGGGACACTCCTACGAGCAGTACTTC.

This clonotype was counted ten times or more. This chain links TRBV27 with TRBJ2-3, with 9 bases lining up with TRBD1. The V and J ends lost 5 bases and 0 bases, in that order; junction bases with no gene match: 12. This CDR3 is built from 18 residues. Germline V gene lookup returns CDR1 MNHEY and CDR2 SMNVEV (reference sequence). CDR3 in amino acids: CASSPGQGLIVSTDTQYF. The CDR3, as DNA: TGTGCCAGCAGTCCGGGACAGGGCCTTATAGTCAGCACAGATACGCAGTATTTT.

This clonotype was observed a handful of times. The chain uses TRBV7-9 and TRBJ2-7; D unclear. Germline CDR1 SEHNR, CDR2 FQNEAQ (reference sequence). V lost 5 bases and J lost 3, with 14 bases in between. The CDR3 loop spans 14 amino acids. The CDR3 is CASSAAPEDYEQYF. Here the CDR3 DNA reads TGTGCCAGCAGCGCCGCCCCGGAAGACTACGAGCAGTACTTC.

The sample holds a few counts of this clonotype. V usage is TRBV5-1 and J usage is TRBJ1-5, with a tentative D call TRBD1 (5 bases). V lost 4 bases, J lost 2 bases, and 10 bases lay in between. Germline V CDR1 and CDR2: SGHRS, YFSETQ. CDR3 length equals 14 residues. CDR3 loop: CASSEGRGNQPQHF. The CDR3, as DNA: TGCGCCAGCAGCGAGGGACGCGGCAATCAGCCCCAGCATTTT.

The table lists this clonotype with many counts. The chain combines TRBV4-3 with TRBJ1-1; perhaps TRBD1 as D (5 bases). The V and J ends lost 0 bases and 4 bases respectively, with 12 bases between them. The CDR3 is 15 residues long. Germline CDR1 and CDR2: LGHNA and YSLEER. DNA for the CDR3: TGCGCCAGCAGCCAAGATCAAGGGGTAGGCACTGAAGCTTTCTTT. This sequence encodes CASSQDQGVGTEAFF.

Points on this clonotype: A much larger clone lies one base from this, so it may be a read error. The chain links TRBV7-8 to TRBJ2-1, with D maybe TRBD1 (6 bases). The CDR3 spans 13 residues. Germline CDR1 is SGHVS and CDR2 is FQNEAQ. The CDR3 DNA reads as TGTGCCAGCACCCAGGGGTTATACAATGAGCATTTCTTC. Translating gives CASTQGLYNEHFF.

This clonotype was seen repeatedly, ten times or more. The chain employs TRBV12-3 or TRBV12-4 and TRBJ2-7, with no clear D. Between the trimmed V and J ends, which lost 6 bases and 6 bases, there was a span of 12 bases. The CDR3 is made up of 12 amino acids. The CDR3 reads CASSHPGSEQYF. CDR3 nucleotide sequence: TGTGCCAGCAGCCACCCTGGCAGCGAGCAGTACTTC.

The CDR3 coding sequence is TGTGCCAGCAGCCCCGGGCCTAGGTCCCGGAGCTCCTACAATGAGCAGTTCTTC. Protein: CASSPGPRSRSSYNEQFF. The gene calls are TRBV7-9 and TRBJ2-1; D is undetermined. The CDR3 runs 18 residues. Trimming took 5 bases from V and 0 from J, leaving 20 bases between them. In germline, CDR1 is SEHNR, CDR2 FQNEAQ (reference sequence).

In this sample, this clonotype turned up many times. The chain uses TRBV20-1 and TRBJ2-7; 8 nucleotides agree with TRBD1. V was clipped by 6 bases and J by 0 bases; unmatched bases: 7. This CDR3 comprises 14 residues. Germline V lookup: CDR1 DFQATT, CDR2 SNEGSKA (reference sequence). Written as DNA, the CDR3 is TGCAGTGCCCGGCGGACAGGGAGCTCCTACGAGCAGTACTTC. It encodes CSARRTGSSYEQYF.

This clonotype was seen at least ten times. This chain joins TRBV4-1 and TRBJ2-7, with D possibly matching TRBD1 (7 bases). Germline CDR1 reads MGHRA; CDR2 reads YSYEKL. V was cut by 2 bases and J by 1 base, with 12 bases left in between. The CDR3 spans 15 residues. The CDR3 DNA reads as TGCGCCAGCAGCCAACAGGGGGGCTCTTCCTACGAGCAGTACTTC. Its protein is CASSQQGGSSYEQYF.

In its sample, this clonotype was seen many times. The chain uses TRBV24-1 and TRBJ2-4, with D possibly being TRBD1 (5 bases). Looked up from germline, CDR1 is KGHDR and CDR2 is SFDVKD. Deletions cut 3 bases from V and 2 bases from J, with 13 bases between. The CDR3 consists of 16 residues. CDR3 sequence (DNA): TGTGCCACCAGTGATCCCTCAGGGTATCCCAAAAACATTCAGTACTTC. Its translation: CATSDPSGYPKNIQYF.

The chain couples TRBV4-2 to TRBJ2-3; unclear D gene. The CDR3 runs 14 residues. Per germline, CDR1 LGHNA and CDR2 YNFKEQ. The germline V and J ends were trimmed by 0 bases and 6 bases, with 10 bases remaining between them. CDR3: CASSQDRPPDTQYF. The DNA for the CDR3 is TGTGCCAGCAGCCAAGATCGACCACCGGATACGCAGTATTTT.

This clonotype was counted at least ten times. CDR3 in DNA: TGTGCCAGCAGCCTGGATTGGGTAGCTTCAGATACGCAGTATTTT. Translated: CASSLDWVASDTQYF. The chain links TRBV5-4 to TRBJ2-3; D unclear. The germline V gene has CDR1 SGHNT and CDR2 YYREEE (reference sequence). This CDR3 spans 15 amino acids. V was pared by 4 bases and J by 4 bases, with 16 bases between. Supplemented by reference TRBV5-4 and TRBJ2-3, the full variable domain reads ETGVTQSPTHLIKTRGQQVTLRCSSQSGHNTVSWYQQALGQGPQFIFQYYREEENGRGNFPPRFSGLQFPNYSSELNVNALELDDSALYLCASSLDWVASDTQYFGPGTRLTVL.